The entry below gives a single TCR beta chain sequence along with its context. The data stem from a study of blood T cell repertoires in COVID-19. Some clones are missing from TCRdb's copy, which holds only in-frame ones; the method was immunoSEQ multiplex PCR. The sample consists of roughly 130,000 clones, 80% to 85% of them appearing once. CDR1 and CDR2 (germline): KGHSY, FQNENV. Trimming shortened V by 7 bases and J by 9 bases, and 16 bases separated the two germline ends. There are 13 residues in the CDR3. The chain joins TRBV16 to TRBJ1-3; D remains ambiguous. Material: peripheral blood. The sequence derives from a woman in her twenties or thirties who had recovered from COVID-19. The CDR3 protein is CASTRLRPTTIYF. DNA of the CDR3: TGTGCCAGCACCCGACTGAGACCAACCACCATATATTTT.